This paragraph covers one T cell receptor (beta chain) sequence. Its antigen remains unidentified. One base away there is no much larger clone; base qualities are not given. This specimen's time point label, per the study, means: peripheral blood 6 weeks after treatment start. A total of roughly 31 patients with locally advanced or metastatic urothelial carcinoma, treated at Memorial Sloan Kettering on a trial protocol, made up the cohort. Peripheral blood mononuclear cells were collected pretreatment and during treatment, with between 1 and 8 total time points obtained per patient. The Qiagen DNeasy Blood extraction kit was used to purify genomic DNA from total PBMCs and tumor samples. PBMCs were collected pretreatment and during treatment, and were isolated and stored as previously described. Each PCR received spiked-in synthetic TCR analog templates so that absolute template abundance could be estimated from read counts. The immunoSEQ assay was used to amplify TCRbeta CDR3 regions from genomic DNA with bias-controlled V and J gene primers. Sequencing of rearranged TCRbeta segments was performed at approximately 20X coverage. Under the source paper's analysis protocol: Clustering was used to correct sequencing errors, and CDR3s were annotated against IMGT so that V, D and J genes could be assigned. Downstream analyses used only productive TCRbeta rearrangements and left out out-of-frame or stop-codon sequences. To compute clonality, Shannon entropy was normalized by the log of the number of unique productive sequences and then subtracted from one. Fisher's exact test with Benjamini-Hochberg correction, using a cutoff of adjusted p below 0.01, was how clones that differed between time points or between blood and tumor were identified. TCRdb provides this immuneACCESS table in a form limited to in-frame rearrangements. Some clones are lacking; in checked studies, under half of them reflect an unresolved V gene, and why the rest are absent is not known. The V and J calls and the clone size are those of that table, but D and trimming were determined from the DNA. The table for this sample lists about 48,000 clones; approximately 83% of them were counted only once. About 10% of the sample goes to the ten largest clones.

This entry comes from a study of PD-L1 blockade in urothelial cancer (dated by TCRdb to about 2017). General notes on the study: All patients started therapy around 2014 and received atezolizumab 1,200 mg intravenously every 3 weeks. About 90% of the 29 patients were males with bladder-origin urothelial cancer, and about 65% of the 29 reported a prior smoking history. An ECOG performance status of 0 or 1 was recorded for the patients, and 0 to 3 prior chemotherapy regimens had been received by the patients. Blood samples were analyzed at 3 weeks after treatment start (second dose) and at 6 weeks after treatment start. Blood samples gave a median of around 140,000 T cells and approximately 80,000 unique TCRs, with a median clonality of approximately 0.078. The study, an exploratory multi-omic analysis, examined somatic, immune and clinical correlates of response to PD-L1 blockade with atezolizumab in urothelial cancer. Pretreatment tumor samples, along with matched peripheral blood serially collected before and after atezolizumab treatment, were subjected to TCR sequencing. Durable clinical benefit was defined as a progression-free survival longer than 6 months, and TCR features were additionally tested against progression-free survival and overall survival. Whole exome sequencing and RNA sequencing of pretreatment tumors were performed alongside TCR sequencing in the same patients. Durable clinical benefit was achieved by nine patients and was not achieved by 20 patients. Pretreatment blood TCR-seq was available for twenty-nine patients, at least one posttreatment blood collection was obtained for roughly 25 patients, and tumor TCR-seq was available for roughly 25 patients.

What the work shows at the level of the full study, not this receptor alone: Because the sample size was small (n of about 29) and many exploratory analyses were performed, the results are intended to be hypothesis-generating. At 3 weeks after the start of treatment, tumor-associated TCR clones in peripheral blood had expanded more in patients with durable benefit (n ≈ 22, p = 0.022). A pretreatment peripheral blood TCR clonality below the median was linked to improved progression-free and overall survival.

The receptor comes from a man between 60 and 70 years old with urothelial cancer. The sequenced sample was PBMCs, obtained around atezolizumab (anti-PD-L1) treatment.

The CDR3 reads CASSLKLAGDNEQFF. The DNA reads TGCGCCAGCAGCTTGAAACTAGCGGGAGACAATGAGCAGTTCTTC. The chain is assembled from TRBV5-1 and TRBJ2-1, and 11 junctional nucleotides match TRBD2. According to the germline V gene, CDR1 reads SGHRS and CDR2 reads YFSETQ. The CDR3 sequence holds 15 residues, the cysteine and phenylalanine included. Solely the CDR3 DNA is kept, with 45 bases framed from the first base. At the junction V is shortened by 1 base and J by 5 bases; bases outside the gene matches: 2.